The clone carrying this TCR beta chain has ten or more counts. No antigen is known for it. The CDR3 contains 16 residues. V lost 1 base, J lost 1 base, and 11 bases lay in between. Germline CDR1 SGHTA, CDR2 FQGNSA. The data were taken from a study of spatial heterogeneity in lung cancer. Overall study results and limits: Intratumoral expanded alpha and beta TCR counts were found to track tumor mutation counts.

TCRdb re-called the 5' RACE reads through MiXCR, storing one row per CDR3 protein. The data contain approximately 12,000 distinct CDR3 sequences, around an eighth of them singletons. This sample's time point: sample taken at primary tumor resection. The sequenced sample was lung tumor tissue, obtained at surgery. The source of this sequence is a female donor with early-stage non-small cell lung cancer. The V call is TRBV7-2, the J call TRBJ1-5, with a tentative D call TRBD1 (5 bases). The CDR3, as DNA: TGTGCCAGCAGCTTAGTTCCGTCAGGGAGCAATCAGCCCCAGCATTTT. Translation: CASSLVPSGSNQPQHF.